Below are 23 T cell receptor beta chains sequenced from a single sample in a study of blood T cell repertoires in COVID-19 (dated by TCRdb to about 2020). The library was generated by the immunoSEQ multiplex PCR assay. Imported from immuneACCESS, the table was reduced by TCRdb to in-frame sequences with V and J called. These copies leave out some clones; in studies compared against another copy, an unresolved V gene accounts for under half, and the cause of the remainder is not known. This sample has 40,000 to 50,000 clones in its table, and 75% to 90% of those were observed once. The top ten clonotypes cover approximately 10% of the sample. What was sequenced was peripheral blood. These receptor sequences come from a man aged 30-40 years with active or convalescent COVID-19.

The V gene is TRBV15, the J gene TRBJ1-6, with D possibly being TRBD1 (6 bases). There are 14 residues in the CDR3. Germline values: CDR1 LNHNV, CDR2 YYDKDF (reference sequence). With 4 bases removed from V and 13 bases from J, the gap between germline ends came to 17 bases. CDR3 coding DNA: TGTGCCACCAGCAACAGGGTGAGTGGCTCCCCCCTCCACTTT. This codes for CATSNRVSGSPLHF.

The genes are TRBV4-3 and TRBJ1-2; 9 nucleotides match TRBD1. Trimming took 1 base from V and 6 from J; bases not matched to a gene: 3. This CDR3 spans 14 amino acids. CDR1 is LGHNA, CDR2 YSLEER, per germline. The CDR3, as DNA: TGCGCCAGCAGCCAAGCCGGACAGGGGCATGGCTACACCTTC. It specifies CASSQAGQGHGYTF.

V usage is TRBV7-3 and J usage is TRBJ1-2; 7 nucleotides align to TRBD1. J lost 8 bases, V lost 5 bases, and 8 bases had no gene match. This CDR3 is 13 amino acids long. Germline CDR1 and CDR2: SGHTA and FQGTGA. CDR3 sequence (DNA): TGTGCCAGCAGCCCCGAGACAGGGTACGGCTACACCTTC. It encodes CASSPETGYGYTF. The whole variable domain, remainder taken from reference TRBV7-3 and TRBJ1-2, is GAGVSQTPSNKVTEKGKYVELRCDPISGHTALYWYRQSLGQGPEFLIYFQGTGAADDSGLPNDRFFAVRPEGSVSTLKIQRTERGDSAVYLCASSPETGYGYTFGSGTRLTVV.

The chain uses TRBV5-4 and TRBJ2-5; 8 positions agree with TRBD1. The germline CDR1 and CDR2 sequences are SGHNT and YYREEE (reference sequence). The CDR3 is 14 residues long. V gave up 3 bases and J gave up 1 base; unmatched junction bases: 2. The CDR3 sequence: CASSWQGAQETQYF. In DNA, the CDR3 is TGTGCCAGCAGCTGGCAGGGGGCCCAAGAGACCCAGTACTTC. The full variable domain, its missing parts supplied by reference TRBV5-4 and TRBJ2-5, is ETGVTQSPTHLIKTRGQQVTLRCSSQSGHNTVSWYQQALGQGPQFIFQYYREEENGRGNFPPRFSGLQFPNYSSELNVNALELDDSALYLCASSWQGAQETQYFGPGTRLLVL.

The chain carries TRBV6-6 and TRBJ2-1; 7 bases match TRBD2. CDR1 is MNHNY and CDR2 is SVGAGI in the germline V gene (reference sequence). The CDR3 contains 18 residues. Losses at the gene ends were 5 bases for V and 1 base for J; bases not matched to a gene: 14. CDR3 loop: CASSRGRAGVGSYNEQFF. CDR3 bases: TGTGCCAGCAGTCGTGGGAGGGCGGGAGTCGGGTCCTACAATGAGCAGTTCTTC.

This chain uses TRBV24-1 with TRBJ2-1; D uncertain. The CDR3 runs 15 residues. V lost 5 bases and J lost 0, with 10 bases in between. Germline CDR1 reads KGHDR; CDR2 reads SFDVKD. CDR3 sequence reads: CATSVGRSSYNEQFF. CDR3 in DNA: TGTGCCACCAGTGTGGGTCGGAGCTCCTACAATGAGCAGTTCTTC.

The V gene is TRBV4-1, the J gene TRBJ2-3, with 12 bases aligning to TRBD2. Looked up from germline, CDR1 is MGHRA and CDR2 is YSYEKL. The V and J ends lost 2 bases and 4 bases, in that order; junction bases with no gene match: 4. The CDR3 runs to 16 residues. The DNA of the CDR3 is TGCGCCAGCAGCCAACTAGCGGGAGGGCCCGCAGATACGCAGTATTTT. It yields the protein CASSQLAGGPADTQYF.

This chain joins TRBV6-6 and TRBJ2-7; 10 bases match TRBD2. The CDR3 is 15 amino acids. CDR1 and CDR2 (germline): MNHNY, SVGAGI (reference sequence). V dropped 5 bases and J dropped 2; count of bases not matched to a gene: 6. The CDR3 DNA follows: TGTGCCAGCAGTACAGAGCGGGAGGGTCCCTACGAGCAGTACGTC. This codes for CASSTEREGPYEQYV.

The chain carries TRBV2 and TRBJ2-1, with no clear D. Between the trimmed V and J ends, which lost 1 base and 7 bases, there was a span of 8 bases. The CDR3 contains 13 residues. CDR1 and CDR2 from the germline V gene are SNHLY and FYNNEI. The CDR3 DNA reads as TGTGCCAGCAGTGAAGGCCGGGTTAATGAGCAGTTCTTC. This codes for CASSEGRVNEQFF.

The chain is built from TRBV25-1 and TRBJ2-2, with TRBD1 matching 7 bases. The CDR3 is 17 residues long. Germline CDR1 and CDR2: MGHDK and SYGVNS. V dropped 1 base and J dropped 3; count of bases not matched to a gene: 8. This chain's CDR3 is CASSESGTASYTGELFF. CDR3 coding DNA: TGTGCCAGCAGTGAATCCGGGACAGCGAGTTACACCGGGGAGCTGTTTTTT.

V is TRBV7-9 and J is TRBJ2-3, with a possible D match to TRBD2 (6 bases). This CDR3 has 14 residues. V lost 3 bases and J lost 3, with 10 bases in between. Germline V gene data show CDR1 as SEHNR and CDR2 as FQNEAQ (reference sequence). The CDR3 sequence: CASSFRGSTDTQYF. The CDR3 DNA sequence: TGTGCCAGCAGCTTCCGGGGGTCTACAGATACGCAGTATTTT.

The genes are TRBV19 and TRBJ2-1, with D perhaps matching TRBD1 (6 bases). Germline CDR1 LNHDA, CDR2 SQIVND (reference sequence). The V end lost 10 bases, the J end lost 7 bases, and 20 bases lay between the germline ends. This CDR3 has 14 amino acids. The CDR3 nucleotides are TGTGCCACTGGGGGCTTGAAAAAAGGAAATGAGCAGTTCTTC. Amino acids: CATGGLKKGNEQFF. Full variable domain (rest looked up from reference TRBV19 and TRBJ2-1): DGGITQSPKYLFRKEGQNVTLSCEQNLNHDAMYWYRQDPGQGLRLIYYSQIVNDFQKGDIAEGYSVSREKKESFPLTVTSAQKNPTAFYLCATGGLKKGNEQFFGPGTRLTVL.

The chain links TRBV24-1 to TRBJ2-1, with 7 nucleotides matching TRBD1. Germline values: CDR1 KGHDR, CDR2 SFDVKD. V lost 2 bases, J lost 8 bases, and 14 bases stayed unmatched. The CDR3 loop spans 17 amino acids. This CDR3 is CATSDSGDSALGDEQFF. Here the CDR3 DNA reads TGTGCCACCAGTGATTCCGGGGACAGCGCCCTGGGGGATGAGCAGTTCTTC.

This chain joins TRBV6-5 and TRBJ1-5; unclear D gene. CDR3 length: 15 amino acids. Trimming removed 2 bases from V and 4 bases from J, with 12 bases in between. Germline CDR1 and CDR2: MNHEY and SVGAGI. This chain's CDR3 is CASSYGSGSNQPQHF. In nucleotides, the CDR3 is TGTGCCAGCAGTTACGGTTCGGGTTCTAATCAGCCCCAGCATTTT.

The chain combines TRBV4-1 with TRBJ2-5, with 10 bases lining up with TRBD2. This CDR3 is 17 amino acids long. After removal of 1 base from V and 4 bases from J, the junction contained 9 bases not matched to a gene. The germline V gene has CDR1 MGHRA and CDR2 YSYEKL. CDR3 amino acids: CASSQGTRLAGRETQYF. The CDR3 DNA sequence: TGCGCCAGCAGCCAAGGAACACGACTAGCGGGCCGAGAGACCCAGTACTTC.

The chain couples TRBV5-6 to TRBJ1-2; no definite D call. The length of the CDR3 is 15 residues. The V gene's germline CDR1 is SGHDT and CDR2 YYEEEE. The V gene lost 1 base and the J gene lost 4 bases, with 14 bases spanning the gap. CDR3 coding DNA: TGTGCCAGCAGCTTGTACCGACAAATAGTCTATGGCTACACCTTC. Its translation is CASSLYRQIVYGYTF.

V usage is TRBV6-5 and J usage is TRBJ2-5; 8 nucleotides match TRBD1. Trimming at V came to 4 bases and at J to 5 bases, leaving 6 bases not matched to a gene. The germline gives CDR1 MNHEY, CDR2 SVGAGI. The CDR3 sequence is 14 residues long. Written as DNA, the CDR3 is TGTGCCAGCAGTTTCCGGACAGGGTCGGAGACCCAGTACTTC. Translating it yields CASSFRTGSETQYF.

The CDR3, as DNA: TGCGCCAGCAGCCAACCGACTAGCGTCTATGAGCAGTTCTTC. It encodes CASSQPTSVYEQFF. The chain joins TRBV4-1 to TRBJ2-1; TRBD2 matches at 8 bases. With 2 bases clipped from V and 8 bases from J, the junction kept 5 bases outside the gene matches. The CDR3 sequence is 14 residues long. The V gene's germline CDR1 is MGHRA and CDR2 YSYEKL.

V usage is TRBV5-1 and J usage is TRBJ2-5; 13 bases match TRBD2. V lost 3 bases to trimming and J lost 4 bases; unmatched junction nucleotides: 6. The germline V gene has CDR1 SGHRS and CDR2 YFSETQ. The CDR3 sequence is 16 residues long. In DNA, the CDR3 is TGCGCCAGCAGCTCCGGGACTAGCGGGGTGGTAGAGACCCAGTACTTC. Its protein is CASSSGTSGVVETQYF.

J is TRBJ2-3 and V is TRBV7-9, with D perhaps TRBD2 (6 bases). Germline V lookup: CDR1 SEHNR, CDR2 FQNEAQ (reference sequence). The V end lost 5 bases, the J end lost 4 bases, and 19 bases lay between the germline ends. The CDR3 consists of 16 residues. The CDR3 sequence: CASSPSGGFRPDTQYF. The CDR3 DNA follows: TGTGCCAGCAGCCCCAGTGGAGGGTTCCGTCCAGATACGCAGTATTTT.

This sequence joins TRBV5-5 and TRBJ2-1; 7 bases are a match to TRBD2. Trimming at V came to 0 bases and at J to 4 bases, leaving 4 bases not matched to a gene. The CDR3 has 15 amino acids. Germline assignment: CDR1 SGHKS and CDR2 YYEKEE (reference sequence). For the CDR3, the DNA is TGTGCCAGCAGCTTGGCATCTAGCGGTTACAATGAGCAGTTCTTC. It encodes CASSLASSGYNEQFF.

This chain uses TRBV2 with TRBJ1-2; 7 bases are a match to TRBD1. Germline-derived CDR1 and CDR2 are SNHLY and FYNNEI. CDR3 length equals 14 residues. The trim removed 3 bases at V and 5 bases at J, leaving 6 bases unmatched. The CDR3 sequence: CASSDKQGRYGYTF. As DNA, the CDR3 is TGTGCCAGCAGTGATAAACAGGGGAGGTATGGCTACACCTTC.

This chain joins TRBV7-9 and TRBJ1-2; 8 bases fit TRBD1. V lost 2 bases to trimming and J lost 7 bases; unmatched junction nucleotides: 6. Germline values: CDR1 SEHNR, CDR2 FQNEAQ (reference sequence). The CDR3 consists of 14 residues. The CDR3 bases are TGTGCCAGCAGCTTACAGGGGGCGCCGGGTGGCTACACCTTC. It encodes CASSLQGAPGGYTF.